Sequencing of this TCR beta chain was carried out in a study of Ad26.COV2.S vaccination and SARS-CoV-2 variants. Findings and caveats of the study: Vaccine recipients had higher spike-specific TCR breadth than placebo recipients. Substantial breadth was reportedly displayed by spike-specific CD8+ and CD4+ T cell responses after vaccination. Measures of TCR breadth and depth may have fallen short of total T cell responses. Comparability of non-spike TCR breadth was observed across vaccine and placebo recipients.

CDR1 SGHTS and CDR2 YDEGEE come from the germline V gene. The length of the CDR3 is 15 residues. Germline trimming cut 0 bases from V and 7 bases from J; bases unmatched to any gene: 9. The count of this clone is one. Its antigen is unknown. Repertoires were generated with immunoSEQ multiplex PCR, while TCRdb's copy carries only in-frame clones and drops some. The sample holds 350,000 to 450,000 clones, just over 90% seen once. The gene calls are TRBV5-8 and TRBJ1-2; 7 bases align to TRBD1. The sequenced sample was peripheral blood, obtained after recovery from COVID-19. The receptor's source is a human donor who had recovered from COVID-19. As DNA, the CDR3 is TGTGCCAGCAGCTTGGAGACAGGGCGGGGTCGTGGCTACACCTTC. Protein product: CASSLETGRGRGYTF.